Following are 3 T cell receptor beta chains from one sample sequenced in a study of cytomegalovirus exposure and HLA in healthy donors. In the PCR, 60 Vbeta and 13 Jbeta primers were used. This table comes from immunoSEQ multiplex PCR, and its TCRdb copy is limited to in-frame clones, with some not included. The sample contains about 260,000 clones, almost 85% of which appear only once. What was sequenced was PBMCs. Receptor source: a woman aged 40 to 49 in good health and CMV-seropositive.

The chain combines TRBV5-8 with TRBJ1-1; D not resolved. In germline, CDR1 is SGHTS, CDR2 YDEGEE. V lost 2 bases and J lost 1, with 12 bases in between. The CDR3 is 15 residues long. The CDR3 protein is CASSFQFVANTEAFF. CDR3 in DNA: TGTGCCAGCAGCTTTCAGTTCGTGGCGAACACTGAAGCTTTCTTT. The whole variable domain, filled in from reference TRBV5-8 and TRBJ1-1, reads EAGVTQSPTHLIKTRGQQATLRCSPISGHTSVYWYQQALGLGLQFLLWYDEGEERNRGNFPPRFSGRQFPNYSSELNVNALELEDSALYLCASSFQFVANTEAFFGQGTRLTVV.

For the CDR3, the DNA is TGTGCCAGCAGTTACGCGGGTACTGAGACCCAGTACTTC. Translating it yields CASSYAGTETQYF. The V call is TRBV6-5, the J call TRBJ2-5, with a possible D match to TRBD2 (5 bases). Germline V gene sequence: CDR1 MNHEY, CDR2 SVGAGI. This CDR3 has 13 residues. V gave up 2 bases and J gave up 5 bases, with 9 bases separating them.

The chain recombines TRBV2 with TRBJ1-1, with D unclear. CDR1 is SNHLY, CDR2 FYNNEI, per germline. The V end lost 3 bases, the J end lost 1 base, and 6 bases lay between the germline ends. The CDR3 runs 13 residues. The CDR3 is CASSEGGNTEAFF. In DNA form, the CDR3 reads TGTGCCAGCAGTGAGGGAGGGAACACTGAAGCTTTCTTT.